This entry is about one T cell receptor (beta chain). Antigen: not known. This sample is part of a study of radiotherapy plus CTLA-4 blockade in lung cancer. Across the whole study: Among enrolled patients, about 18% responded and 31% achieved disease control.

The method was immunoSEQ multiplex PCR; TCRdb's version includes in-frame clones alone and lacks a portion of them. The sample yields around 32,000 clones, 80% to 90% seen once. Germline CDR1 is SEHNR and CDR2 is FQNEAQ (reference sequence). CDR3 length: 16 residues. Trimming took off 3 bases at V and 4 bases at J, with 16 bases between the two ends. General study results and limits: Per reports, early blood T cell clone dynamics, plus interferon-beta, forecast response most strongly.

The TCR originated in a human donor with non-small cell lung cancer that progressed on radiotherapy plus ipilimumab. This rearrangement joins TRBV7-9 to TRBJ2-1; D perhaps matches TRBD1 (8 bases). This sample comprised peripheral blood, obtained from a patient treated with radiotherapy plus ipilimumab. The CDR3 reads CASSFTQGEGYNEQFF. The CDR3 bases are TGTGCCAGCAGCTTCACACAGGGGGAGGGTTACAATGAGCAGTTCTTC.